Presented here are 5 T cell receptor beta chains from one specimen sequenced in a study of patients and donors after allogeneic stem cell transplantation. TCRdb reanalysed the RT-PCR reads using MiXCR and keeps one entry per CDR3 protein. The sample records about 960,000 distinct CDR3 sequences, roughly 17% being singletons. Sequenced sample: blood, either unsorted or a sorted T cell fraction (not recorded which). The receptors were gathered from a human donor who was either an allogeneic HSCT recipient or a stem cell or donor lymphocyte infusion donor (not recorded which). It is not recorded whose cells these are; they may come from a transplant donor.

The chain carries TRBV7-9 and TRBJ2-4; 7 bases agree with TRBD1. The CDR3 runs to 12 residues. V trimming: 4 bases; J trimming: 13 bases; junction bases outside the gene matches: 7. Germline CDR1 reads SEHNR; CDR2 reads FQNEAQ (reference sequence). Here the CDR3 reads CASSYRDRLQYF. DNA for the CDR3: TGTGCCAGCAGCTACCGGGACAGACTACAGTACTTC.

This clonotype came up once. The CDR3 sequence: CASSQGLGGPGVDYGYTF. In DNA form, the CDR3 reads TGTGCCAGCAGCCAGGGGCTCGGGGGCCCGGGGGTTGACTATGGCTACACCTTC. V gene TRBV3-1 combines with J gene TRBJ1-2; perhaps TRBD1 as D (6 bases). This CDR3 region has 18 residues. Germline V gene sequence: CDR1 LGHDT, CDR2 YNNKEL (reference sequence). V was shortened by 3 bases and J by 3 bases, with 23 bases between the two germline ends.

This rearrangement joins TRBV29-1 to TRBJ2-1; D gene unclear. The CDR3 length is 13 residues. Trimming stripped 5 bases from V and 3 bases from J, with 11 bases between. The germline V gene has CDR1 SQVTM and CDR2 ANQGSEA. In DNA, the CDR3 is TGCAGCGTTTTAGCCCCCTACTACAATGAGCAGTTCTTC. Its translation: CSVLAPYYNEQFF.

The chain combines TRBV6-1 with TRBJ2-3, with a tentative D call TRBD1 (5 bases). The germline gives CDR1 MNHNS, CDR2 SASEGT. CDR3 length equals 13 residues. The germline V and J ends were trimmed by 2 bases and 6 bases, with 9 bases remaining between them. The CDR3 coding sequence is TGTGCCAGCAGTGAAATCAGGGCCGATACGCAGTATTTT. It translates to CASSEIRADTQYF.

This clonotype showed up just a few times. The rearrangement joins TRBV9 to TRBJ2-7; D is undetermined. Germline values: CDR1 SGDLS, CDR2 YYNGEE. V gave up 4 bases and J gave up 3 bases, with 14 bases separating them. The CDR3 spans 14 residues. CDR3 sequence: CASSPEGQSYEQYF. DNA for the CDR3: TGTGCCAGCAGCCCGGAAGGGCAAAGCTACGAGCAGTACTTC.